The clone carrying this T cell receptor (beta chain) was counted a single time. Sequenced by immunoSEQ multiplex PCR; TCRdb stores in-frame clones only, minus some. The sample includes about 400,000 clones, around nine tenths of them seen just once. Two negative PCRs, clearance, or symptom resolution were required of recovered Cohort 3 donors. This record comes from a study of blood T cell repertoires in COVID-19. Background on the study: From the United States, Italy and Spain came samples of acute and convalescent COVID-19. From T cells, B-cell-depleted T cells, or PBMCs came the material, which was cDNA or gDNA.

The material sequenced was PBMCs or T cells enriched from blood (not recorded which). The TCR was taken from a woman aged 45-65 years who had recovered from COVID-19.

This CDR3 is CASGGSSYEQYF. The CDR3, as DNA: TGTGCCAGCGGTGGCAGCTCCTACGAGCAGTACTTC. J is TRBJ2-7 and V is TRBV2, with no clear D. This CDR3 comprises 12 residues. Between the trimmed V and J ends, which lost 8 bases and 0 bases, there was a span of 8 bases. Looked up from germline, CDR1 is SNHLY and CDR2 is FYNNEI.